This T cell receptor (beta chain) was recorded in a study of response to subunit inactivated influenza vaccine. Looked up from germline, CDR1 is DFQATT and CDR2 is SNEGSKA (reference sequence). Trimming left V 3 bases short and J 3 bases short, with 16 bases between. The CDR3 has 15 residues. The table lists this clonotype with a few counts. TCRdb independently ran MiXCR on the RT-PCR reads; one entry per CDR3 protein. The repertoire holds hundreds of thousands of distinct CDR3 sequences, around 15% seen once, with roughly 7.2% in the top ten. Material: PBMCs from blood, obtained 14 to 15 days before vaccination. The chain carries TRBV20-1 and TRBJ2-3, with D tentatively TRBD2 (6 bases). The clonotype comes from a man aged 50 to 60 who received an inactivated influenza vaccine. The CDR3 reads CSASSSAGLTDTQYF. The CDR3 DNA is TGCAGTGCTAGTTCTAGCGCGGGCTTGACAGATACGCAGTATTTT.